Below are 21 T cell receptor beta chains sequenced from a single sample in a study of T cell responses to AZD1222 COVID-19 vaccine. Data came from immunoSEQ multiplex PCR; TCRdb stores just in-frame clones and leaves some out. The sample includes 150,000 to 250,000 clones, approximately 93% seen only once; the top ten take more than 0.8%. Sequencing was performed on peripheral blood, taken 28 days after the second AZD1222 dose. These TCRs come from an adult who received the AZD1222 COVID-19 vaccine.

This sequence joins TRBV5-1 and TRBJ1-4; perhaps TRBD1 as D (6 bases). The CDR3 spans 15 residues. Germline V gives CDR1 SGHRS, CDR2 YFSETQ. Between the trimmed V and J ends, which lost 4 bases and 8 bases, there was a span of 18 bases. The CDR3 nucleotides are TGCGCCAGCAGCCCGAGAGGGGGATTGGAGGAAAAACTGTTTTTT. Protein: CASSPRGGLEEKLFF.

The rearrangement links TRBV29-1 to TRBJ1-2; 8 bases agree with TRBD1. The CDR3 contains 13 residues. The ends lost 5 bases at V and 8 bases at J; junction bases unmatched: 10. Germline V gives CDR1 SQVTM, CDR2 ANQGSEA. This chain's CDR3 is CSVSSRGLGGYTF. For the CDR3, the DNA is TGCAGCGTTAGTAGCAGGGGGCTTGGGGGCTACACCTTC. Combining the CDR3 with reference TRBV29-1 and TRBJ1-2 gives the whole variable domain SAVISQKPSRDICQRGTSLTIQCQVDSQVTMMFWYRQQPGQSLTLIATANQGSEATYESGFVIDKFPISRPNLTFSTLTVSNMSPEDSSIYLCSVSSRGLGGYTFGSGTRLTVV.

The genes are TRBV13 and TRBJ1-5; D unresolved. CDR3 length equals 14 residues. Germline lookup yields CDR1 PRHDT and CDR2 FYEKMQ (reference sequence). V shed 0 bases and J shed 0 bases, with 3 bases lying between them. The chain's CDR3 is CASSLGLSNQPQHF. CDR3 DNA: TGTGCCAGCAGCTTAGGTCTTAGCAATCAGCCCCAGCATTTT.

The genes are TRBV6-5 and TRBJ1-2, with D unclear. This CDR3 region has 13 residues. Trimming removed 6 bases at V and 4 bases at J, with 12 bases between. The V gene's germline CDR1 is MNHEY and CDR2 SVGAGI. Written as DNA, the CDR3 is TGTGCCAGCAGCCTCGCCGGGAGCTATGGCTACACCTTC. Its protein product is CASSLAGSYGYTF.

The genes are TRBV5-6 and TRBJ1-3; TRBD1 matches at 7 bases. This CDR3 region has 14 residues. CDR1 is SGHDT and CDR2 is YYEEEE in the germline V gene. With 2 bases clipped from V and 2 bases from J, the junction kept 1 base outside the gene matches. The CDR3 spells CASSFTGAGNTIYF. CDR3 sequence (DNA): TGTGCCAGCAGCTTCACAGGGGCTGGAAACACCATATATTTT.

The V and J genes are TRBV20-1 and TRBJ1-2, with D perhaps TRBD1 (5 bases). Germline CDR1 is DFQATT and CDR2 is SNEGSKA (reference sequence). This CDR3 contains 11 residues. CDR3 amino acids: CRGRGYYGYTF. CDR3 sequence (DNA): TGCAGGGGGCGGGGGTACTATGGCTACACCTTC.

The CDR3 is CAISESIGDRGSPLHF. The CDR3 bases are TGTGCCATCAGTGAGTCGATAGGGGACAGGGGTTCACCCCTCCACTTT. The V and J genes are TRBV10-3 and TRBJ1-6, with TRBD1 matching over 10 bases. This CDR3 contains 16 residues. The J segment lost 9 bases and the V segment lost 0 bases, leaving 5 bases of the junction unmatched. Per germline, CDR1 ENHRY and CDR2 SYGVKD.

In its sample, this clone was seen once. V and J are TRBV7-2 and TRBJ2-5, with TRBD2 matching 11 bases. Germline V gene lookup returns CDR1 SGHTA and CDR2 FQGNSA. CDR3 size: 16 residues. The ends lost 0 bases at V and 1 base at J; junction bases unmatched: 1. DNA for the CDR3: TGTGCCAGCAGCTTAGCACTAGCGGGGGTCCAAGAGACCCAGTACTTC. It codes for CASSLALAGVQETQYF.

The chain carries TRBV7-9 and TRBJ1-5; the match to TRBD1 covers 9 bases. The V and J ends lost 5 bases and 3 bases, in that order; junction bases with no gene match: 5. Per germline, CDR1 SEHNR and CDR2 FQNEAQ (reference sequence). This CDR3 is 15 amino acids long. CDR3 sequence (DNA): TGTGCCAGCAGCCCGACAGGGGGGGTCAATCAGCCCCAGCATTTT. This sequence encodes CASSPTGGVNQPQHF.

This sequence joins TRBV5-1 and TRBJ1-1, with 8 bases fitting TRBD1. Germline V gene data show CDR1 as SGHRS and CDR2 as YFSETQ. The CDR3 has 13 amino acids. After removal of 2 bases from V and 4 bases from J, the junction contained 1 base not matched to a gene. CDR3 in DNA: TGCGCCAGCAGCTTTACAGGGGGCACTGAAGCTTTCTTT. Translated, it gives CASSFTGGTEAFF.

The chain employs TRBV5-6 and TRBJ1-5, with D unclear. From germline, CDR1 is SGHDT and CDR2 YYEEEE. The CDR3 is 14 residues long. Between the trimmed V and J ends, which lost 3 bases and 4 bases, there was a span of 11 bases. CDR3 in DNA: TGTGCCAGCAGCTCCGGGAGTATTAATCAGCCCCAGCATTTT. Translation gives CASSSGSINQPQHF.

The chain couples TRBV18 to TRBJ1-2; no clear D. Trimming removed 2 bases from V and 6 bases from J, with 10 bases in between. The CDR3 is 13 residues long. The germline V gene encodes CDR1 KGHSH and CDR2 LQKENI. The CDR3 spells CASSPGEVDGYTF. CDR3 coding DNA: TGTGCCAGCTCACCAGGGGAGGTTGATGGCTACACCTTC.

This chain uses TRBV7-9 with TRBJ2-7; the match to TRBD1 covers 7 bases. The CDR3 sequence is 14 residues long. The junction had 9 bases not matched to a gene; V was cut back by 3 bases and J by 7 bases. CDR1 and CDR2 from the germline V gene are SEHNR and FQNEAQ (reference sequence). CDR3 bases: TGTGCCAGCAGCTTTTATCAGGGGGTTGGGGAGCAGTACTTC. Translating gives CASSFYQGVGEQYF. The whole variable domain, filled in from reference TRBV7-9 and TRBJ2-7, reads DTGVSQNPRHKITKRGQNVTFRCDPISEHNRLYWYRQTLGQGPEFLTYFQNEAQLEKSRLLSDRFSAERPKGSFSTLEIQRTEQGDSAMYLCASSFYQGVGEQYFGPGTRLTVT.

This chain uses TRBV16 with TRBJ1-2, with a tentative D call TRBD1 (6 bases). The V end lost 4 bases, the J end lost 4 bases, and 13 bases lay between the germline ends. The CDR3 has 14 amino acids. Looked up from germline, CDR1 is KGHSY and CDR2 is FQNENV. The CDR3 loop is CASSPQGHGYGYTF. The CDR3 region has the DNA TGTGCCAGCAGCCCGCAGGGACACGGCTATGGCTACACCTTC.

This chain joins TRBV27 and TRBJ1-1; the D is unclear. Trimming stripped 7 bases from V and 1 base from J, with 16 bases between. There are 15 residues in the CDR3. Germline V lookup: CDR1 MNHEY, CDR2 SMNVEV (reference sequence). The CDR3 here is CASTTLRAGNTEAFF. DNA for the CDR3: TGTGCCAGCACCACCCTTCGAGCGGGGAACACTGAAGCTTTCTTT.

The chain carries TRBV6-1 and TRBJ1-6; D not certain. The CDR3 sequence is 15 residues long. The germline V gene encodes CDR1 MNHNS and CDR2 SASEGT. Trimming removed 2 bases from V and 0 bases from J, with 5 bases in between. Here the CDR3 DNA reads TGTGCCAGCAGTGAAACGCGCTCCTATAATTCACCCCTCCACTTT. Its protein product is CASSETRSYNSPLHF.

The chain uses TRBV6-5 and TRBJ1-2; tentatively, D is TRBD1 (6 bases). Germline CDR1 is MNHEY and CDR2 is SVGAGI. Between the trimmed V and J ends, which lost 7 bases and 3 bases, there was a span of 9 bases. The CDR3 is made up of 12 amino acids. Here the CDR3 reads CASKEGDYGYTF. CDR3 DNA sequence: TGTGCCAGCAAGGAGGGGGACTATGGCTACACCTTC.

The rearrangement uses TRBV19 and TRBJ2-1; D is perhaps TRBD2 (7 bases). Per germline, CDR1 LNHDA and CDR2 SQIVND (reference sequence). V gave up 7 bases and J gave up 8 bases, with 24 bases separating them. This CDR3 contains 16 residues. CDR3: CASTIGRLGGAHEQFF. In nucleotides, the CDR3 is TGTGCCAGTACCATAGGGCGGCTTGGGGGGGCCCATGAGCAGTTCTTC. The full variable domain, completed using reference TRBV19 and TRBJ2-1, is DGGITQSPKYLFRKEGQNVTLSCEQNLNHDAMYWYRQDPGQGLRLIYYSQIVNDFQKGDIAEGYSVSREKKESFPLTVTSAQKNPTAFYLCASTIGRLGGAHEQFFGPGTRLTVL.

The count of this clone is one. V is TRBV5-1 and J is TRBJ1-6; D unresolved. The V and J ends lost 0 bases and 7 bases respectively, with 14 bases between them. The CDR3 contains 16 residues. Germline CDR1 is SGHRS and CDR2 is YFSETQ. The CDR3 spells CASSLDLPQRNSPLHF. CDR3 nucleotides: TGCGCCAGCAGCTTGGATCTTCCTCAGAGGAATTCACCCCTCCACTTT.

The chain has TRBV7-9 and TRBJ2-7, with D hard to call. Germline values: CDR1 SEHNR, CDR2 FQNEAQ (reference sequence). The CDR3 is 14 amino acids. V dropped 7 bases and J dropped 3 bases, with 16 bases sitting between them. Here the CDR3 DNA reads TGTGCCAGCACCAAGACCCCGCTAGACTACGAGCAGTACTTC. Translating it yields CASTKTPLDYEQYF.

This clone was counted a single time. The chain combines TRBV3-1 (or the pseudogene TRBV3-2) with TRBJ2-5, with TRBD2 matching 8 bases. The CDR3 is 15 amino acids. In germline, CDR1 is LGHDT, CDR2 YNNKEL (reference sequence). V was pared by 0 bases and J by 5 bases, with 5 bases of the junction left unmatched. The CDR3 reads CASSQDGSGAETQYF. The CDR3 DNA reads TGTGCCAGCAGCCAAGATGGTAGCGGGGCGGAGACCCAGTACTTC.